The 16 T cell receptor beta chains below come from one sample, sequenced in a study of early T cells in non-severe SARS-CoV-2 infection. TCRdb analysed the 5' RACE reads with MiXCR anew, one entry per CDR3 protein. The data hold some 66,000 distinct CDR3 sequences, with less than 9.5% observed a single time. Specimen: whole blood. These receptor sequences come from an adult who was a healthcare worker with PCR-confirmed SARS-CoV-2 infection or an uninfected control (not recorded which).

This chain connects TRBV5-1 to TRBJ1-1; no reliable D call. Germline V CDR1 and CDR2: SGHRS, YFSETQ. CDR3 length equals 13 residues. V was pared by 4 bases and J by 1 base, with 8 bases between. The CDR3 sequence: CASSPSWNTEAFF. The CDR3 region has the DNA TGCGCCAGCAGCCCCTCCTGGAACACTGAAGCTTTCTTT.

This clonotype was seen only a few times. The V call is TRBV7-8, the J call TRBJ2-5; D may match TRBD1 or TRBD2 (5 bases each). Germline lookup yields CDR1 SGHVS and CDR2 FQNEAQ. The CDR3 extends over 17 amino acids. Trimming shortened V by 2 bases and J by 1 base, and 17 bases separated the two germline ends. The CDR3 protein is CASSLPRRFGGQETQYF. The CDR3 DNA sequence: TGTGCCAGCAGCTTACCGCGACGGTTTGGGGGCCAAGAGACCCAGTACTTC.

This clonotype showed up many times. The V and J genes are TRBV5-8 and TRBJ2-5; D may be TRBD1 (6 bases). Germline V gives CDR1 SGHTS, CDR2 YDEGEE. This CDR3 region has 11 residues. Trimming left V 8 bases short and J 4 bases short, with 9 bases between. CDR3 bases: TGTGCCAGTTTACAGGGAGAGACCCAGTACTTC. This translates into CASLQGETQYF.

This clonotype occurred many times. The V gene is TRBV28, the J gene TRBJ2-1; D gene ambiguous. V dropped 4 bases and J dropped 8 bases, with 9 bases sitting between them. CDR3 length equals 12 residues. In germline, CDR1 is MDHEN, CDR2 SYDVKM. CDR3 coding DNA: TGTGCCAGCAGTTCAGTCCCGGATGAGCAGTTCTTC. As protein: CASSSVPDEQFF.

This clonotype was observed many times. V gene TRBV28 combines with J gene TRBJ2-5; TRBD1 is a possible D gene (6 bases). V lost 2 bases, J lost 6 bases, and 19 bases lay in between. The CDR3 loop spans 16 amino acids. Germline lookup yields CDR1 MDHEN and CDR2 SYDVKM. CDR3 residues: CASSLGGSGPTKTQYF. CDR3 bases: TGTGCCAGCAGTTTAGGGGGCTCAGGGCCGACGAAGACCCAGTACTTC.

This clonotype was counted only a few times. The chain carries TRBV20-1 and TRBJ1-3, with 7 bases aligning to TRBD1. Germline V gene data show CDR1 as DFQATT and CDR2 as SNEGSKA (reference sequence). CDR3 length: 15 residues. J gave up 0 bases and V 1 base, and 3 bases lay outside the gene matches. The CDR3 region has the DNA TGCAGTGCTAGAGGGACAGGCTTCTCTGGAAACACCATATATTTT. This codes for CSARGTGFSGNTIYF.

The chain employs TRBV11-3 and TRBJ2-3; perhaps TRBD2 as D (6 bases). V shed 4 bases and J shed 0 bases, with 14 bases lying between them. CDR3 length: 16 amino acids. CDR1 is SGHNT, CDR2 YENEEA, per germline. The CDR3 DNA is TGTGCCAGCAGCTCACGTTGGGGGGACAGCACAGATACGCAGTATTTT. It codes for CASSSRWGDSTDTQYF.

The sample holds a few counts of this clonotype. This chain joins TRBV7-2 and TRBJ2-6; D unclear. This CDR3 spans 17 amino acids. Germline loops: CDR1 SGHTA, CDR2 FQGNSA. The V end lost 3 bases, the J end lost 0 bases, and 12 bases lay between the germline ends. In DNA, the CDR3 is TGTGCCAGCAGCTTTGGGCCGTTAAGCTCTGGGGCCAACGTCCTGACTTTC. This sequence encodes CASSFGPLSSGANVLTF.

This clonotype was detected only once. The chain is built from TRBV20-1 and TRBJ2-7; D ambiguous. This CDR3 has 15 amino acids. The V gene lost 6 bases and the J gene lost 1 base, with 19 bases spanning the gap. CDR1 and CDR2 (germline): DFQATT, SNEGSKA (reference sequence). CDR3 in amino acids: CSAPGDALGSYEQYF. The CDR3 DNA reads as TGCAGTGCCCCTGGCGACGCCCTGGGGTCCTACGAGCAGTACTTC.

At least ten counts were recorded for this clonotype. The chain has TRBV6-2 or TRBV6-3 and TRBJ2-1, with 10 nucleotides matching TRBD2. Germline V lookup: CDR1 MNHEY, CDR2 SVGEGT. The V segment lost 7 bases and the J segment 7 bases; nucleotides outside the gene matches: 13. This CDR3 has 16 amino acids. CDR3 sequence: CASKSSGTSVWNEQFF. CDR3 bases: TGTGCCAGCAAGTCCTCCGGGACTAGCGTATGGAATGAGCAGTTCTTC.

In this sample, this clonotype turned up many times. The chain recombines TRBV2 with TRBJ2-5, with D uncertain. CDR3 length equals 12 residues. Germline V lookup: CDR1 SNHLY, CDR2 FYNNEI. V was clipped by 7 bases and J by 3 bases, with 9 bases between them. The CDR3 is CASTPRKETQYF. In nucleotides, the CDR3 is TGTGCCAGCACCCCTCGTAAAGAGACCCAGTACTTC. The full variable domain, in which reference TRBV2 and TRBJ2-5 provide the parts outside the CDR3, is EPEVTQTPSHQVTQMGQEVILRCVPISNHLYFYWYRQILGQKVEFLVSFYNNEISEKSEIFDDQFSVERPDGSNFTLKIRSTKLEDSAMYFCASTPRKETQYFGPGTRLLVL.

This clonotype was seen repeatedly, ten times or more. The chain recombines TRBV20-1 with TRBJ2-5; D is undetermined. Trimming cost V 1 base and J 4 bases, with 22 bases left between them. The germline CDR1 and CDR2 sequences are DFQATT and SNEGSKA (reference sequence). The CDR3 totals 17 residues. The CDR3 sequence: CSARAPYLDRIPETQYF. The CDR3, as DNA: TGCAGTGCTAGAGCCCCCTACCTGGATAGAATACCAGAGACCCAGTACTTC.

The gene calls are TRBV4-2 and TRBJ2-1; 9 bases map to TRBD2. The germline CDR1 and CDR2 sequences are LGHNA and YNFKEQ. J gave up 1 base and V 0 bases, and 10 bases lay outside the gene matches. There are 19 residues in the CDR3. Written as DNA, the CDR3 is TGTGCCAGCAGCCAAGATTGGGTCGAGCGGGAGGCGTCCTACAATGAGCAGTTCTTC. Encoded protein: CASSQDWVEREASYNEQFF.

This clonotype was picked up many times. The V call is TRBV7-9, the J call TRBJ2-2; TRBD2 is a possible D gene (6 bases). CDR3 length: 17 amino acids. Germline V gene sequence: CDR1 SEHNR, CDR2 FQNEAQ (reference sequence). Trimming took 0 bases from V and 0 from J, leaving 11 bases between them. The CDR3 loop is CASSLASGTPNTGELFF. The CDR3, as DNA: TGTGCCAGCAGCTTAGCGTCGGGGACTCCGAACACCGGGGAGCTGTTTTTT.

This clonotype was picked up many times. The rearrangement joins TRBV20-1 to TRBJ2-7, with TRBD2 matching 8 bases. CDR1 and CDR2 (germline): DFQATT, SNEGSKA (reference sequence). The CDR3 is 13 amino acids. The V and J ends lost 3 bases and 5 bases, in that order; junction bases with no gene match: 6. This CDR3 reads CSASGRGVNEQYF. CDR3 nucleotide sequence: TGCAGTGCTAGCGGGAGGGGCGTCAACGAGCAGTACTTC.

There are a few counts of this clonotype. This chain connects TRBV11-2 to TRBJ1-2; 8 bases match TRBD1. Germline V gene sequence: CDR1 SGHAT, CDR2 FQNNGV. The CDR3 is 15 residues long. Unmatched junction bases numbered 6, after V lost 0 bases and J lost 6 bases. CDR3 sequence (DNA): TGTGCCAGCAGCTTAGAGACAGGGGCGATAGATGGCTACACCTTC. As protein: CASSLETGAIDGYTF.